These T cell receptor beta chains were read from a single sample in a study of T cell changes during pregnancy in multiple sclerosis. Assay: immunoSEQ multiplex PCR; the TCRdb copy retains only in-frame clones and omits some. The sample shows roughly 38,000 clones, roughly nine tenths of them seen only once. The specimen comprised peripheral blood, sampled in the third trimester of pregnancy. The receptors were sampled from a female donor in good health, enrolled as a control in a pregnancy study. The CDR3 runs from the conserved cysteine through the conserved F or W. The D gene is left open where the match is weak. Size is stated for part of the rows, as once, few or many counts, or as a class when the clone is expanded.

abundance,len,v_gene,j_gene,d_gene,CDR3aa,CDR3nt
.,13,TRBV11-2,TRBJ2-2,.,CASSFGATGELFF,TGTGCCAGCAGCTTTGGGGCTACCGGGGAGCTGTTTTTT
.,16,TRBV15,TRBJ2-2,TRBD2,CATSRIGTRMYRELFF,TGTGCCACCAGCAGGATCGGGACTAGGATGTACAGGGAGCTGTTTTTT
.,13,TRBV18,TRBJ1-1,.,CASAKEGNTEAFF,TGTGCCAGCGCAAAGGAGGGGAACACTGAAGCTTTCTTT
.,13,TRBV10-1,TRBJ1-2,.,CASSEGQNYGYTF,TGCGCCAGCAGTGAAGGACAGAACTATGGCTACACCTTC
.,12,TRBV11-3,TRBJ1-1,.,CASSRGSTEAFF,TGTGCCAGCAGCCGAGGGAGCACTGAAGCTTTCTTT
.,18,TRBV7-2,TRBJ2-7,.,CASSARHGTTGTGYEQYF,TGTGCCAGCAGCGCTAGACATGGAACGACAGGGACTGGCTACGAGCAGTACTTC
.,13,TRBV5-1,TRBJ1-1,TRBD1,CASSLYRGDEAFF,TGCGCCAGCAGCTTGTACAGGGGGGATGAAGCTTTCTTT
.,12,TRBV9,TRBJ1-2,.,CASSGGEFGYTF,TGTGCCAGCAGCGGGGGCGAGTTTGGCTACACCTTC
.,11,TRBV28,TRBJ2-1,.,CASSWANEQFF,TGTGCCAGCAGTTGGGCCAATGAGCAGTTCTTC
.,12,TRBV6-5,TRBJ2-1,.,CASRSLAHEQFF,TGTGCCAGCAGGAGTCTAGCACATGAGCAGTTCTTC
.,14,TRBV19,TRBJ2-1,TRBD2,CASRLAGGRDEQFF,TGTGCCAGTAGGCTAGCGGGAGGCCGCGATGAGCAGTTCTTC
few,15,TRBV10-1,TRBJ2-2,.,CASSEGVRDTGELFF,TGCGCCAGCAGTGAAGGCGTGCGGGACACCGGGGAGCTGTTTTTT
.,15,TRBV27,TRBJ2-7,.,CASSLWAAIPYEQYF,TGTGCCAGCAGTTTATGGGCCGCTATTCCCTACGAGCAGTACTTC
.,11,TRBV29-1,TRBJ2-7,.,CSVYSGREQYF,TGCAGCGTTTACTCTGGGCGCGAGCAGTACTTC
.,13,TRBV6-1,TRBJ1-4,TRBD1,CASGGQGNEKLFF,TGTGCCAGCGGGGGACAGGGGAATGAAAAACTGTTTTTT
.,15,TRBV5-1,TRBJ1-1,TRBD1,CASSSDRVVNTEAFF,TGCGCCAGCAGCTCGGACAGGGTCGTGAACACTGAAGCTTTCTTT
.,13,TRBV7-7,TRBJ2-1,TRBD2,CASSSTSGGKQFF,TGTGCCAGCAGCTCCACTAGCGGGGGAAAGCAGTTCTTC
.,13,TRBV4-3,TRBJ2-7,.,CASSQGVSYEQYF,TGCGCCAGCAGCCAAGGTGTATCCTACGAGCAGTACTTC
.,14,TRBV25-1,TRBJ2-3,TRBD1,CASSEYRGSDTQYF,TGTGCCAGCAGTGAATACAGGGGGTCAGATACGCAGTATTTT
.,16,TRBV7-2,TRBJ1-3,.,CASSLMGRGSGNTIYF,TGTGCCAGCAGCCTGATGGGCCGGGGGAGTGGAAACACCATATATTTT
once,11,TRBV30,TRBJ1-1,TRBD1,CAWGDRAEAFF,TGTGCCTGGGGCGACAGGGCTGAAGCTTTCTTT
once,17,TRBV5-4,TRBJ2-1,TRBD2,CASSLGFRTSGSNEQFF,TGTGCCAGCAGCTTGGGATTCCGGACTAGCGGGAGTAATGAGCAGTTCTTC
.,15,TRBV6-4,TRBJ2-3,TRBD2,CASSDRREGADTQYF,TGTGCCAGCAGTGACCGGCGGGAGGGAGCAGATACGCAGTATTTT
once,14,TRBV6-1,TRBJ2-7,.,CASQRTGEGDEQYF,TGTGCCAGCCAACGAACGGGAGAAGGGGACGAGCAGTACTTC
.,14,TRBV7-9,TRBJ1-5,.,CASSPTGSNQPQHF,TGTGCCAGCAGCCCTACAGGGAGCAATCAGCCCCAGCATTTT
.,16,TRBV6-6,TRBJ2-3,TRBD2,CASSNVAGVSTDTQYF,TGTGCCAGCAGTAATGTAGCGGGAGTGAGCACAGATACGCAGTATTTT
.,17,TRBV27,TRBJ1-2,.,CASSSNGAGAFIYGYTF,TGTGCCAGCAGTTCTAATGGTGCGGGGGCCTTCATTTATGGCTACACCTTC
.,16,TRBV9,TRBJ2-1,.,CASSGEGSLSYNEQFF,TGTGCCAGCAGCGGCGAGGGATCCCTGAGTTACAATGAGCAGTTCTTC
.,13,TRBV7-8,TRBJ1-2,.,CASSLVSYYGYTF,TGTGCCAGCAGCTTAGTGAGCTACTATGGCTACACCTTC
.,14,TRBV9,TRBJ2-5,.,CASSVGGSVETQYF,TGTGCCAGCAGCGTAGGAGGTAGCGTGGAGACCCAGTACTTC
.,15,TRBV5-6,TRBJ2-1,TRBD1,CASSPRDRSPSEQFF,TGTGCCAGCAGCCCCCGGGACAGATCCCCCAGCGAGCAGTTCTTC
.,16,TRBV4-3,TRBJ1-2,TRBD1,CASSRAGGGGNYGYTF,TGCGCCAGCAGCCGAGCAGGGGGCGGGGGTAACTATGGCTACACCTTC
.,16,TRBV4-1,TRBJ1-1,TRBD1,CASSRWGTGVNTEAFF,TGCGCCAGCAGCCGCTGGGGGACAGGGGTAAACACTGAAGCTTTCTTT
.,16,TRBV7-9,TRBJ2-5,TRBD2,CASRSGLAGEKETQYF,TGTGCCAGCAGATCCGGACTAGCGGGAGAGAAAGAGACCCAGTACTTC
.,15,TRBV9,TRBJ2-7,.,CASSVGQEFSYEQYF,TGTGCCAGCAGCGTAGGACAGGAGTTCTCCTACGAGCAGTACTTC
.,12,TRBV11-2,TRBJ2-7,.,CASSLDTAGQHF,TGTGCCAGCAGCTTAGATACGGCCGGACAACACTTC
.,15,TRBV10-3,TRBJ1-1,TRBD1,CAIRGEGQGAAEAFF,TGTGCCATCAGAGGAGAAGGACAGGGCGCGGCTGAAGCTTTCTTT
.,15,TRBV12-5,TRBJ1-4,TRBD1,CASGPRQGLREKLFF,TGTGCTAGTGGACCTCGACAGGGCCTGAGAGAAAAACTGTTTTTT
.,16,TRBV7-8,TRBJ2-3,TRBD2,CASSSRLAGSTDTQYF,TGTGCCAGCAGCTCACGACTAGCGGGGAGCACAGATACGCAGTATTTT
.,13,TRBV29-1,TRBJ1-1,TRBD1,CSVSQGAYTEAFF,TGCAGCGTTTCCCAGGGGGCGTACACTGAAGCTTTCTTT
.,17,TRBV19,TRBJ2-2,.,CASRTKVRGANTGELFF,TGTGCCAGTCGCACAAAGGTTAGGGGCGCGAACACCGGGGAGCTGTTTTTT
.,12,TRBV27,TRBJ1-6,.,CASSHGLSPLHF,TGTGCCAGCAGTCACGGACTCTCACCCCTCCACTTT
.,14,TRBV28,TRBJ2-7,.,CASSFSSGLGEQYF,TGTGCCAGCAGTTTTTCATCGGGGTTGGGGGAGCAGTACTTC